The 5 T cell receptor beta chains listed next were all sequenced from one sample in a study of T cell changes during pregnancy in multiple sclerosis. Using immunoSEQ multiplex PCR, the repertoire was profiled, and TCRdb retains in-frame clones only, with some absent. The table includes tens of thousands of clones, approximately 94% detected once. The input for sequencing was CD4+ T cells from peripheral blood mononuclear cells, taken in the third trimester of pregnancy. The receptors derive from a female donor with multiple sclerosis, enrolled in a pregnancy study.

This sequence joins TRBV15 and TRBJ1-2, with TRBD1 matching 7 bases. The CDR3 totals 17 residues. J gave up 0 bases and V 3 bases, and 10 bases lay outside the gene matches. CDR1 LNHNV and CDR2 YYDKDF come from the germline V gene (reference sequence). In DNA form, the CDR3 reads TGTGCCACCAGCAGTACCGGGACAGTTGGGTCTAACTATGGCTACACCTTC. This sequence encodes CATSSTGTVGSNYGYTF. Drawing the rest from reference TRBV15 and TRBJ1-2, the complete variable domain is DAMVIQNPRYQVTQFGKPVTLSCSQTLNHNVMYWYQQKSSQAPKLLFHYYDKDFNNEADTPDNFQSRRPNTSFCFLDIRSPGLGDTAMYLCATSSTGTVGSNYGYTFGSGTRLTVV.

J is TRBJ1-5 and V is TRBV19, with D unclear. Germline V gives CDR1 LNHDA, CDR2 SQIVND (reference sequence). V dropped 0 bases and J dropped 3 bases, with 6 bases sitting between them. This CDR3 contains 14 residues. The CDR3 loop reads CASSIDTYNQPQHF. For the CDR3, the DNA is TGTGCCAGTAGTATAGACACCTACAATCAGCCCCAGCATTTT.

This chain joins TRBV4-3 and TRBJ2-3, with 10 bases fitting TRBD2. The germline V gene encodes CDR1 LGHNA and CDR2 YSLEER. The V and J ends lost 4 bases and 2 bases, in that order; junction bases with no gene match: 6. The length of the CDR3 is 16 residues. The CDR3, as DNA: TGCGCCAGCAGCCGTCTAGCGGGGGCCCCCACAGATACGCAGTATTTT. It translates to CASSRLAGAPTDTQYF.

The V call is TRBV7-8, the J call TRBJ2-2; TRBD1 matches at 7 bases. Trimming at V came to 5 bases and at J to 5 bases, leaving 2 bases not matched to a gene. The CDR3 loop spans 13 amino acids. Germline CDR1 and CDR2: SGHVS and FQNEAQ. The CDR3, as DNA: TGTGCCAGCAGCCAACAGGGGACCGGGGAGCTGTTTTTT. Translated, it gives CASSQQGTGELFF.

The chain employs TRBV7-3 and TRBJ2-3; D gene unclear. CDR1 and CDR2 from the germline V gene are SGHTA and FQGTGA. Trimming removed 5 bases from V and 2 bases from J, with 17 bases in between. The length of the CDR3 is 16 residues. The CDR3 loop is CASSPYLSQATDTQYF. The CDR3 DNA sequence: TGTGCCAGCAGCCCATACCTATCCCAGGCCACAGATACGCAGTATTTT.